A single sample gave rise to the 27 T cell receptor beta chains below, sequenced in a study of blood T cell repertoires in COVID-19. Here immunoSEQ multiplex PCR was the method, and the copy in TCRdb shows in-frame clones only, minus some. The sample consists of about 63,000 clones, around 80% of them appearing once. What was sequenced was PBMCs or T cells enriched from blood (not recorded which). These TCRs come from a woman aged 40 to 50 with acute COVID-19.

The rearrangement links TRBV28 to TRBJ1-4; 8 bases line up with TRBD1. From germline, CDR1 is MDHEN and CDR2 SYDVKM. The CDR3 is made up of 16 amino acids. V dropped 2 bases and J dropped 2; count of bases not matched to a gene: 4. CDR3 DNA: TGTGCCAGCAGTTTACCGACAGGGGCTACTAATGAAAAACTGTTTTTT. Residues: CASSLPTGATNEKLFF.

The chain carries TRBV28 and TRBJ2-5, with 12 bases fitting TRBD2. CDR3 length: 15 amino acids. Germline CDR1 is MDHEN and CDR2 is SYDVKM. Trimming removed 2 bases from V and 5 bases from J; junction bases left unmatched: 3. The CDR3 sequence is CASSLRLAGGETQYF. The CDR3, as DNA: TGTGCCAGCAGTTTACGGCTAGCGGGAGGGGAGACCCAGTACTTC.

The chain couples TRBV9 to TRBJ2-1; D is perhaps TRBD2 (6 bases). CDR3 length: 13 residues. The V and J ends lost 5 bases and 6 bases respectively, with 12 bases between them. CDR1 is SGDLS and CDR2 is YYNGEE in the germline V gene. The CDR3 DNA is TGTGCCAGCAGTGAATCTAGCGCCAATGAGCAGTTCTTC. This sequence encodes CASSESSANEQFF.

The rearrangement links TRBV4-1 to TRBJ1-2, with 12 bases fitting TRBD1. The junction had 7 bases not matched to a gene; V was cut back by 1 base and J by 7 bases. This CDR3 region has 16 residues. The germline V gene encodes CDR1 MGHRA and CDR2 YSYEKL. The CDR3 DNA reads TGCGCCAGCAGCCAAGTTGGGACAGGGGGCTCGCGTGGCTACACCTTC. Protein product: CASSQVGTGGSRGYTF.

V is TRBV5-4 and J is TRBJ2-7, with TRBD1 matching over 11 bases. CDR1 and CDR2 from the germline V gene are SGHNT and YYREEE (reference sequence). Trimming cost V 4 bases and J 3 bases; bases outside gene matches: 6. The CDR3 has 15 residues. The CDR3 loop is CASSGTGTGGYEQYF. CDR3 nucleotide sequence: TGTGCCAGCAGCGGTACCGGGACAGGGGGCTACGAGCAGTACTTC.

This clone is labeled medium-sized. This chain links TRBV6-4 with TRBJ1-1; 11 positions agree with TRBD1. The CDR3 covers 15 residues. After removal of 3 bases from V and 4 bases from J, the junction contained 4 bases not matched to a gene. Looked up from germline, CDR1 is MRHNA and CDR2 is SNTAGT. CDR3 bases: TGTGCCAGCAGTGAATCCGGGACAGGGGGCACTGAAGCTTTCTTT. This encodes CASSESGTGGTEAFF.

The chain has TRBV5-1 and TRBJ2-2; 9 nucleotides align to TRBD2. Germline V lookup: CDR1 SGHRS, CDR2 YFSETQ. Trimming at V came to 0 bases and at J to 3 bases, leaving 3 bases not matched to a gene. The CDR3 is 16 amino acids. CDR3 sequence (DNA): TGCGCCAGCAGCTTGGGAAGCGGGGGGCACACCGGGGAGCTGTTTTTT. Its protein product is CASSLGSGGHTGELFF.

CDR3 coding DNA: TGTGCCAGCAGCGGCGGCCGCGGGGGTATGGAGACCCAGTACTTC. Translated: CASSGGRGGMETQYF. V gene TRBV9 combines with J gene TRBJ2-5; 7 nucleotides align to TRBD2. V dropped 3 bases and J dropped 5; count of bases not matched to a gene: 10. The CDR3 totals 15 residues. The germline CDR1 and CDR2 sequences are SGDLS and YYNGEE. Filled out from reference TRBV9 and TRBJ2-5, the complete variable domain reads DSGVTQTPKHLITATGQRVTLRCSPRSGDLSVYWYQQSLDQGLQFLIQYYNGEERAKGNILERFSAQQFPDLHSELNLSSLELGDSALYFCASSGGRGGMETQYFGPGTRLLVL.

This clone appeared once. The chain couples TRBV19 to TRBJ1-2, with 8 positions matching TRBD1. J gave up 4 bases and V 8 bases, and 12 bases lay outside the gene matches. This CDR3 has 15 amino acids. CDR1 LNHDA and CDR2 SQIVND come from the germline V gene (reference sequence). CDR3 loop: CASQRDRGTPYGYTF. The CDR3 DNA reads as TGTGCCAGTCAGAGAGACAGGGGCACCCCCTATGGCTACACCTTC.

This clone came up a few times. The chain employs TRBV29-1 and TRBJ1-2; D is unclear. The V gene's germline CDR1 is SQVTM and CDR2 ANQGSEA. The V and J ends lost 2 bases and 1 base respectively, with 2 bases between them. The CDR3 totals 11 residues. The CDR3 loop reads CSVEYNYGYTF. In nucleotides, the CDR3 is TGCAGCGTTGAATATAACTATGGCTACACCTTC.

This clone has only one observation. The rearrangement uses TRBV2 and TRBJ2-3, with D possibly matching TRBD1 (6 bases). Trimming took off 10 bases at V and 3 bases at J, with 20 bases between the two ends. From germline, CDR1 is SNHLY and CDR2 FYNNEI. The CDR3 extends over 15 amino acids. The CDR3, as DNA: TGTGCCATCCAGGTTACAGGGAGTATGACAGATACGCAGTATTTT. It codes for CAIQVTGSMTDTQYF. Complete variable domain (other parts from reference TRBV2 and TRBJ2-3): EPEVTQTPSHQVTQMGQEVILRCVPISNHLYFYWYRQILGQKVEFLVSFYNNEISEKSEIFDDQFSVERPDGSNFTLKIRSTKLEDSAMYFCAIQVTGSMTDTQYFGPGTRLTVL.

The chain recombines TRBV11-2 with TRBJ2-1; TRBD1 matches at 9 bases. Trimming at V came to 8 bases and at J to 7 bases, leaving 9 bases not matched to a gene. The CDR3 contains 14 residues. CDR1 and CDR2 (germline): SGHAT, FQNNGV. CDR3 sequence (DNA): TGTGCCAGCTCGGCGGACAGGGGAGGGAATGAGCAGTTCTTC. It yields the protein CASSADRGGNEQFF.

Only one count was recorded for this clone. The chain has TRBV28 and TRBJ2-7; the D gene is possibly TRBD2 (5 bases). Trimming shortened V by 2 bases and J by 6 bases, and 11 bases separated the two germline ends. CDR1 MDHEN and CDR2 SYDVKM come from the germline V gene. The CDR3 has 13 residues. CDR3 DNA sequence: TGTGCCAGCAGTTTAGGGAGACCCTCCGAGCAGTACTTC. Translated: CASSLGRPSEQYF.

As to this clone: Other DNA sequences within the sample encode an identical CDR3. The rearrangement joins TRBV29-1 to TRBJ1-2, with D possibly TRBD1 on 6 matching bases. V dropped 6 bases and J dropped 2 bases, with 13 bases sitting between them. Germline CDR1 reads SQVTM; CDR2 reads ANQGSEA. The CDR3 is 13 amino acids. The CDR3 nucleotides are TGCAGCGTGGGAGGGGGACCGAACTATGGCTACACCTTC. Protein sequence: CSVGGGPNYGYTF.

V usage is TRBV25-1 and J usage is TRBJ1-1; D may be TRBD1 (5 bases). Germline values: CDR1 MGHDK, CDR2 SYGVNS. This CDR3 comprises 13 residues. Between the trimmed V and J ends, which lost 1 base and 8 bases, there was a span of 11 bases. The CDR3 loop is CASSELGRREAFF. DNA for the CDR3: TGTGCCAGCAGTGAATTGGGGCGCAGGGAAGCTTTCTTT.

The CDR3 reads CASSHGTNNQPQHF. In DNA form, the CDR3 reads TGTGCCAGCTCACACGGGACAAATAATCAGCCCCAGCATTTT. V and J are TRBV18 and TRBJ1-5; possibly TRBD1 for D (6 bases). Deletions cut 4 bases from V and 4 bases from J, with 11 bases between. This CDR3 is built from 14 residues. Germline CDR1 KGHSH, CDR2 LQKENI.

This clone was found a few times. This rearrangement joins TRBV28 to TRBJ2-7, with a possible D match to TRBD2 (6 bases). Trimming cost V 6 bases and J 11 bases, with 23 bases left between them. The CDR3 is made up of 14 amino acids. Germline assignment: CDR1 MDHEN and CDR2 SYDVKM. CDR3 bases: TGTGCCAGCAGATCCGGACTAAGGTCCTCTTCCAAGTACTTC. This sequence encodes CASRSGLRSSSKYF. Complete variable domain (other parts from reference TRBV28 and TRBJ2-7): DVKVTQSSRYLVKRTGEKVFLECVQDMDHENMFWYRQDPGLGLRLIYFSYDVKMKEKGDIPEGYSVSREKKERFSLILESASTNQTSMYLCASRSGLRSSSKYFGPGTRLTVT.

The genes are TRBV3-1 (or the pseudogene TRBV3-2) and TRBJ2-6, with a possible D match to TRBD1 (6 bases). Looked up from germline, CDR1 is LGHDT and CDR2 is YNNKEL (reference sequence). V was cut by 4 bases and J by 0 bases, with 16 bases left in between. The CDR3 covers 18 residues. CDR3 DNA: TGTGCCAGCAGCCTTCCTCGGGACACCATCTCTGGGGCCAACGTCCTGACTTTC. This sequence encodes CASSLPRDTISGANVLTF.

The chain couples TRBV27 to TRBJ2-3; perhaps TRBD2 as D (7 bases). The CDR3 sequence is 19 residues long. Between the trimmed V and J ends, which lost 6 bases and 0 bases, there was a span of 25 bases. CDR1 is MNHEY and CDR2 is SMNVEV in the germline V gene (reference sequence). The CDR3 is CASRPRVVRGLTSTDTQYF. The CDR3 region has the DNA TGTGCCAGCAGGCCGAGGGTCGTGCGGGGGCTCACTAGCACAGATACGCAGTATTTT.

The rearrangement uses TRBV20-1 and TRBJ2-5; D gene unclear. Per germline, CDR1 DFQATT and CDR2 SNEGSKA (reference sequence). The V gene lost 3 bases and the J gene lost 2 bases, with 22 bases spanning the gap. The CDR3 totals 17 residues. The CDR3 protein is CSASNPQANLRQETQYF. CDR3 sequence (DNA): TGCAGTGCTAGTAATCCCCAAGCGAATCTAAGGCAAGAGACCCAGTACTTC.

This chain uses TRBV12-3 or TRBV12-4 with TRBJ1-4; no clear D gene. This CDR3 region has 13 residues. V lost 6 bases to trimming and J lost 7 bases, with 12 bases between them. The chain's CDR3 is CASSLGSPEKLFF. The CDR3 DNA reads TGTGCCAGCAGCTTGGGCAGTCCTGAAAAACTGTTTTTT.

The V call is TRBV28, the J call TRBJ2-1, with 7 nucleotides matching TRBD2. CDR3 size: 16 residues. Germline CDR1 is MDHEN and CDR2 is SYDVKM. After removal of 6 bases from V and 9 bases from J, the junction contained 17 bases not matched to a gene. As DNA, the CDR3 is TGTGCCAGCAGCCAACCGGACGTGGGAGGGCCAGGTGAGCAGTTCTTC. Translated, it gives CASSQPDVGGPGEQFF.

V gene TRBV20-1 combines with J gene TRBJ2-1; D gene ambiguous. V shed 2 bases and J shed 8 bases, with 4 bases lying between them. Per germline, CDR1 DFQATT and CDR2 SNEGSKA (reference sequence). The CDR3 runs to 10 residues. In DNA form, the CDR3 reads TGCAGTGCTAGATCGTATGAGCAGTTCTTC. It specifies CSARSYEQFF.

This clone has only a few counts. The chain joins TRBV5-4 to TRBJ2-6; perhaps TRBD1 as D (5 bases). This CDR3 is built from 14 residues. Trimming removed 1 base at V and 6 bases at J, with 8 bases between. Germline assignment: CDR1 SGHNT and CDR2 YYREEE (reference sequence). In DNA form, the CDR3 reads TGTGCCAGCAGCTTGCCACAGGTGGCCAACGTCCTGACTTTC. Its protein is CASSLPQVANVLTF.

The chain joins TRBV2 to TRBJ1-6, with D tentatively TRBD1 (5 bases). Germline assignment: CDR1 SNHLY and CDR2 FYNNEI. The CDR3 is 13 residues long. V lost 10 bases to trimming and J lost 7 bases, with 14 bases between them. The CDR3 nucleotides are TGTGCCACCAAGACAGCTATCAATTCACCCCTCCACTTT. Amino acids: CATKTAINSPLHF.

This sequence joins TRBV19 and TRBJ2-5, with 8 bases fitting TRBD1. Germline CDR1 LNHDA, CDR2 SQIVND (reference sequence). V shed 8 bases, J shed 2 bases, and the junction held 4 bases outside the gene matches. CDR3 length: 13 amino acids. CDR3 nucleotide sequence: TGTGCCAGTGTCGGACAGGGTCAAGAGACCCAGTACTTC. Protein product: CASVGQGQETQYF.

The genes are TRBV6-5 and TRBJ2-2, with TRBD1 matching 9 bases. The germline V gene encodes CDR1 MNHEY and CDR2 SVGAGI. The CDR3 covers 14 residues. Germline trimming cut 6 bases from V and 3 bases from J; bases unmatched to any gene: 2. CDR3 bases: TGTGCCAGCAGAGACAGGGGGTACACCGGGGAGCTGTTTTTT. Translation gives CASRDRGYTGELFF.